Following are 7 T cell receptor beta chains from one sample sequenced in a study of blood T cells in healthy people across ages. Next came a second PCR, run for roughly 6 to 11 cycles, which used a sample-barcoded 5' primer along with a J-beta primer mix. TCRdb re-derived calls from the 5' RACE reads in MiXCR, one entry per CDR3 protein. The sample records 550,000 to 800,000 distinct CDR3 sequences, under 25% being singletons. The sequenced sample was blood. Source of these receptors: a man between 65 and 80 years old in good health.

This clonotype was counted ten times or more. The chain links TRBV4-2 to TRBJ2-5; possibly TRBD1 or TRBD2 for D (5 bases each). The DNA end is a closer match to TRBJ2-1, so the J assignment may be wrong. The CDR3 is made up of 15 amino acids. Per the germline V gene, CDR1 is LGHNA and CDR2 is YNFKEQ. CDR3 coding DNA: TGTGCCAGCAGCCAAGATAGTGGGACGGTCAATGAGCAGTTCTTC. It is translated as CASSQDSGTVNEQFF.

The rearrangement joins TRBV4-1 to TRBJ1-1; TRBD1 matches at 10 bases. This CDR3 comprises 16 residues. Looked up from germline, CDR1 is MGHRA and CDR2 is YSYEKL. Trimming took 1 base from V and 3 from J; bases not matched to a gene: 5. CDR3 DNA: TGCGCCAGCAGCCAAGGACAGGGGGCAGGGGACACTGAAGCTTTCTTT. Its protein product is CASSQGQGAGDTEAFF.

In its sample, this clonotype was seen many times. The V and J genes are TRBV11-2 and TRBJ2-5; the D is unclear. V was shortened by 2 bases and J by 0 bases, with 13 bases between the two germline ends. CDR3 length: 16 residues. Germline V lookup: CDR1 SGHAT, CDR2 FQNNGV. CDR3 in amino acids: CASSLLLGEDQETQYF. CDR3 coding DNA: TGTGCCAGCAGCTTATTGTTGGGTGAGGACCAAGAGACCCAGTACTTC.

The chain couples TRBV7-2 to TRBJ2-5; 8 bases align to TRBD1. The end of the DNA is better explained by TRBJ2-1, so the J call may be wrong. This CDR3 spans 16 amino acids. Per germline, CDR1 SGHTA and CDR2 FQGNSA. CDR3 sequence (DNA): TGTGCCAGCAGCTTAGGGCCTGGACAGGGAATCAATGAGCAGTTCTTC. This translates into CASSLGPGQGINEQFF.

V gene TRBV6-2 or TRBV6-3 combines with J gene TRBJ2-6; D perhaps matches TRBD1 (5 bases). The CDR3 length is 18 residues. V lost 6 bases, J lost 0 bases, and 18 bases lay in between. Germline V gives CDR1 MNHEY, CDR2 SVGEGT. The DNA for the CDR3 is TGTGCCAGCAGGCTGATCCAGGGCGAAATCTCTGGGGCCAACGTCCTGACTTTC. This encodes CASRLIQGEISGANVLTF.

The chain is built from TRBV4-1 and TRBJ1-1; perhaps TRBD1 as D (5 bases). V lost 2 bases and J lost 4, with 17 bases in between. Germline CDR1 reads MGHRA; CDR2 reads YSYEKL. This CDR3 has 16 amino acids. The CDR3 loop is CASSQTGPGAGTEAFF. The CDR3 DNA reads as TGCGCCAGCAGCCAAACGGGCCCCGGGGCGGGCACTGAAGCTTTCTTT.

The chain has TRBV5-8 and TRBJ2-7, with D unresolved. Trimming took off 3 bases at V and 4 bases at J, with 11 bases between the two ends. The CDR3 consists of 13 residues. CDR1 and CDR2 (germline): SGHTS, YDEGEE. DNA for the CDR3: TGTGCCAGCAGCTCGACGGATCTGTACGAGCAGTACTTC. It translates to CASSSTDLYEQYF.